A single sample gave rise to the 9 T cell receptor beta chains below, sequenced in a study of blood T cell repertoires in COVID-19. Here immunoSEQ multiplex PCR was the method, and the copy in TCRdb shows in-frame clones only, minus some. This sample has 200,000 to 250,000 clones, with 90% to 95% found just once. The sequenced sample was peripheral blood. These receptor sequences come from a man in his 60s with COVID-19, enrolled during active disease.

The chain uses TRBV3-1 (or the pseudogene TRBV3-2) and TRBJ2-2; TRBD2 matches at 10 bases. After removal of 5 bases from V and 4 bases from J, the junction contained 7 bases not matched to a gene. The CDR3 is 16 amino acids. Germline V lookup: CDR1 LGHDT, CDR2 YNNKEL (reference sequence). CDR3 coding DNA: TGTGCCAGCAGCTGGCGAGGACTAGCGGCCACCGGGGAGCTGTTTTTT. This gives the protein CASSWRGLAATGELFF.

This chain uses TRBV19 with TRBJ2-2; 9 bases match TRBD1. Germline CDR1 LNHDA, CDR2 SQIVND (reference sequence). With V trimmed by 6 bases and J by 5 bases, 7 bases remained unmatched. This CDR3 spans 15 amino acids. The CDR3 here is CASRSSDRGTGELFF. The CDR3 nucleotides read TGTGCCAGTAGATCGAGTGACAGGGGGACCGGGGAGCTGTTTTTT.

The V and J genes are TRBV24-1 and TRBJ2-5; TRBD1 matches at 11 bases. The CDR3 covers 16 residues. The germline CDR1 and CDR2 sequences are KGHDR and SFDVKD. After removal of 4 bases from V and 2 bases from J, the junction contained 5 bases not matched to a gene. The CDR3 region is CATSDPGQGGQETQYF. The CDR3 bases are TGTGCCACCAGTGACCCGGGACAGGGGGGTCAAGAGACCCAGTACTTC.

This clone was detected a few times. The chain has TRBV6-5 and TRBJ2-7; TRBD2 matches at 9 bases. Unmatched junction bases numbered 3, after V lost 7 bases and J lost 2 bases. Germline V lookup: CDR1 MNHEY, CDR2 SVGAGI. The CDR3 is 13 residues long. CDR3 sequence: CASKAGGTYEQYF. The CDR3 region has the DNA TGTGCCAGCAAAGCGGGGGGCACCTACGAGCAGTACTTC.

Only one count was recorded for this clone. The chain has TRBV6-5 and TRBJ2-7, with a possible D match to TRBD2 (5 bases). The V gene lost 5 bases and the J gene lost 4 bases, with 18 bases spanning the gap. Germline V lookup: CDR1 MNHEY, CDR2 SVGAGI. The CDR3 has 15 residues. CDR3 nucleotides: TGTGCCAGCAGTCCACGAGTAGGGAGTCGGTACGAGCAGTACTTC. Amino acid sequence: CASSPRVGSRYEQYF.

The chain recombines TRBV9 with TRBJ1-2; D uncertain. Trimming removed 4 bases at V and 0 bases at J, with 16 bases between. The CDR3 sequence is 16 residues long. Germline V lookup: CDR1 SGDLS, CDR2 YYNGEE. The CDR3 region is CASSPLPNSANYGYTF. DNA of the CDR3: TGTGCCAGCAGCCCCCTCCCCAATTCAGCTAACTATGGCTACACCTTC.

This clone was counted once. CDR3 sequence: CASSLSGTGNEKLFF. DNA of the CDR3: TGTGCCAGCAGCTTGTCCGGGACAGGGAATGAAAAACTGTTTTTT. The chain is built from TRBV7-9 and TRBJ1-4, with 9 nucleotides matching TRBD1. CDR1 SEHNR and CDR2 FQNEAQ come from the germline V gene (reference sequence). After removal of 3 bases from V and 5 bases from J, the junction contained 4 bases not matched to a gene. This CDR3 comprises 15 residues.

The chain employs TRBV18 and TRBJ1-2; D remains ambiguous. The germline CDR1 and CDR2 sequences are KGHSH and LQKENI. This CDR3 has 15 amino acids. The germline V and J ends were trimmed by 3 bases and 3 bases, with 14 bases remaining between them. CDR3 amino acids: CASSPYGSADYGYTF. CDR3 nucleotide sequence: TGTGCCAGCTCACCCTACGGGAGCGCCGACTATGGCTACACCTTC.

The chain recombines TRBV19 with TRBJ2-4; 7 nucleotides match TRBD1. Germline lookup yields CDR1 LNHDA and CDR2 SQIVND (reference sequence). Trimming removed 4 bases from V and 4 bases from J; junction bases left unmatched: 10. The CDR3 has 16 amino acids. The CDR3 loop reads CASSNWLGTDKNIQYF. The CDR3 region has the DNA TGTGCCAGTAGTAATTGGCTAGGGACAGATAAAAACATTCAGTACTTC. Full variable domain (remainder filled in from reference TRBV19 and TRBJ2-4): DGGITQSPKYLFRKEGQNVTLSCEQNLNHDAMYWYRQDPGQGLRLIYYSQIVNDFQKGDIAEGYSVSREKKESFPLTVTSAQKNPTAFYLCASSNWLGTDKNIQYFGAGTRLSVL.